The 19 T cell receptor beta chains presented below share a single source sample, sequenced in a study of cytomegalovirus exposure and HLA in healthy donors. In the PCR, 60 Vbeta and 13 Jbeta primers were used. Generated by immunoSEQ multiplex PCR, the TCRdb table keeps only in-frame clones and is missing some. The sample records over 80,000 clones, 76% being singletons. The sequencing sample was made of PBMCs. Source of these receptors: a man aged 35-49 years in good health and CMV-seronegative.

This chain connects TRBV28 to TRBJ2-7; D is possibly TRBD2 (5 bases). The V gene's germline CDR1 is MDHEN and CDR2 SYDVKM. V lost 3 bases and J 8 bases, leaving 8 bases between the germline ends. The CDR3 covers 11 residues. CDR3: CASSLEEKQYF. The CDR3 region has the DNA TGTGCCAGCAGTTTGGAGGAGAAGCAGTACTTC.

The CDR3 DNA reads as TGCGCCAGCAGCCGGGGGACTTTGACTGGAAACACCATATATTTT. It encodes CASSRGTLTGNTIYF. The chain employs TRBV4-3 and TRBJ1-3; possibly TRBD1 for D (5 bases). V gave up 4 bases and J gave up 2 bases, with 12 bases separating them. Germline V gives CDR1 LGHNA, CDR2 YSLEER. The CDR3 spans 15 residues.

The chain recombines TRBV18 with TRBJ2-5; the D is unclear. Trimming shortened V by 3 bases and J by 1 base, and 6 bases separated the two germline ends. CDR1 KGHSH and CDR2 LQKENI come from the germline V gene. The CDR3 is 13 residues long. The CDR3 bases are TGTGCCAGCTCACCGATGCGCCAAGAGACCCAGTACTTC. Encoded protein: CASSPMRQETQYF.

This sequence joins TRBV5-6 and TRBJ2-3; tentative D call: TRBD1 (6 bases). Looked up from germline, CDR1 is SGHDT and CDR2 is YYEEEE. Trimming stripped 3 bases from V and 5 bases from J, with 13 bases between. This CDR3 contains 14 residues. The CDR3 loop reads CASSYAQGRDTQYF. CDR3 sequence (DNA): TGTGCCAGCAGCTATGCACAGGGTCGAGATACGCAGTATTTT.

This clone was seen only once. The chain employs TRBV5-6 and TRBJ2-1; 10 bases fit TRBD2. The CDR3 sequence is 18 residues long. The junction had 14 bases not matched to a gene; V was cut back by 6 bases and J by 2 bases. Per the germline V gene, CDR1 is SGHDT and CDR2 is YYEEEE. CDR3: CASNDISERGGAYNEQFF. CDR3 sequence (DNA): TGTGCCAGCAACGACATTAGCGAGCGGGGGGGGGCCTACAATGAGCAGTTCTTC.

The chain recombines TRBV29-1 with TRBJ1-1; D may be TRBD1 (6 bases). V was trimmed by 5 bases and J by 0 bases, leaving 13 bases between them. The germline CDR1 and CDR2 sequences are SQVTM and ANQGSEA. The CDR3 contains 14 residues. As DNA, the CDR3 is TGCAGCGTTCACCCCAGGACAGTGAACACTGAAGCTTTCTTT. This sequence encodes CSVHPRTVNTEAFF. The full variable domain, rest sourced from reference TRBV29-1 and TRBJ1-1, is SAVISQKPSRDICQRGTSLTIQCQVDSQVTMMFWYRQQPGQSLTLIATANQGSEATYESGFVIDKFPISRPNLTFSTLTVSNMSPEDSSIYLCSVHPRTVNTEAFFGQGTRLTVV.

About this clone itself: Sequence at one end of the junction differs from germline and may be a read error. The V call is TRBV7-9, the J call TRBJ1-2; D not resolved. Germline-derived CDR1 and CDR2 are SEHNR and FQNEAQ (reference sequence). This CDR3 spans 11 amino acids. The CDR3, as DNA: TGTTCCAGCAGGATTCAGAATGGCTACACCTTC. Translating it yields CSSRIQNGYTF.

The rearrangement links TRBV4-1 to TRBJ1-2, with D possibly TRBD1 on 6 matching bases. The V gene lost 3 bases and the J gene lost 4 bases, with 15 bases spanning the gap. This CDR3 comprises 15 residues. Per the germline V gene, CDR1 is MGHRA and CDR2 is YSYEKL. DNA of the CDR3: TGCGCCAGCAGCCACCTGGGGGCTCGAGGCTATGGCTACACCTTC. It specifies CASSHLGARGYGYTF.

The chain recombines TRBV5-6 with TRBJ2-2; D possibly corresponds to TRBD1 (5 bases). The CDR3 covers 14 residues. V lost 0 bases to trimming and J lost 8 bases, with 11 bases between them. The germline gives CDR1 SGHDT, CDR2 YYEEEE. CDR3 DNA sequence: TGTGCCAGCAGCTTGGCCTCAGGGAAAGGGGAGCTGTTTTTT. Its protein product is CASSLASGKGELFF.

The chain recombines TRBV6-1 with TRBJ1-1; 9 nucleotides align to TRBD1. Germline V CDR1 and CDR2: MNHNS, SASEGT. The ends lost 0 bases at V and 4 bases at J; junction bases unmatched: 0. The length of the CDR3 is 14 residues. The CDR3 DNA sequence: TGTGCCAGCAGTGAAGCGGGACAGGGCACTGAAGCTTTCTTT. Translating gives CASSEAGQGTEAFF.

A single count supports this clone. The gene calls are TRBV5-6 and TRBJ1-2; 8 bases agree with TRBD1. The CDR3 covers 15 residues. From germline, CDR1 is SGHDT and CDR2 YYEEEE. Germline trimming cut 0 bases from V and 3 bases from J; bases unmatched to any gene: 4. CDR3 in amino acids: CASSLARGRDYGYTF. Here the CDR3 DNA reads TGTGCCAGCAGCTTGGCCAGGGGGCGGGACTATGGCTACACCTTC.

The chain employs TRBV28 and TRBJ1-2; 7 nucleotides match TRBD1. V was pared by 6 bases and J by 4 bases, with 5 bases of the junction left unmatched. The germline gives CDR1 MDHEN, CDR2 SYDVKM. This CDR3 has 13 amino acids. CDR3 nucleotides: TGTGCCAGCAGAGTACAGGGGACCTATGGCTACACCTTC. Translated, it gives CASRVQGTYGYTF.

This clone was detected only once. The chain links TRBV4-3 to TRBJ1-1, with D tentatively TRBD1 (6 bases). The CDR3 totals 15 residues. The germline V gene encodes CDR1 LGHNA and CDR2 YSLEER. The ends were cut back, 4 bases at V and 3 bases at J, with 15 bases in the middle. The CDR3 region is CASSRDIRRDTEAFF. The CDR3 DNA is TGCGCCAGCAGCCGGGACATTAGGCGGGACACTGAAGCTTTCTTT.

This chain joins TRBV7-9 and TRBJ2-3; the D gene is possibly TRBD1 (6 bases). Germline CDR1 and CDR2: SEHNR and FQNEAQ (reference sequence). Trimming removed 5 bases from V and 6 bases from J, with 18 bases in between. CDR3 length: 15 amino acids. The CDR3 loop reads CASSTRTENRDTQYF. CDR3 bases: TGTGCCAGCAGCACACGGACAGAAAATCGGGATACGCAGTATTTT.

Here the CDR3 DNA reads TGCGCCAGCAGCCAGGGGCTTGAAGGGGCCTCATCCTACGAGCAGTACTTC. Its protein is CASSQGLEGASSYEQYF. The chain combines TRBV4-3 with TRBJ2-7, with D perhaps matching TRBD1 (5 bases). CDR3 length equals 17 residues. Germline V gene data show CDR1 as LGHNA and CDR2 as YSLEER. V shed 3 bases and J shed 1 base, with 19 bases lying between them.

This chain joins TRBV15 and TRBJ2-5, with 7 bases lining up with TRBD1. The J call is uncertain, as TRBJ2-7 better fits the DNA end. Germline loops: CDR1 LNHNV, CDR2 YYDKDF (reference sequence). The CDR3 has 17 amino acids. CDR3 in amino acids: CATSRFKGKGATYEQYF. The CDR3, as DNA: TGTGCCACCAGCAGATTTAAAGGGAAGGGGGCCACCTACGAGCAGTACTTC.

A few counts support this clone. This chain uses TRBV7-2 with TRBJ2-7; D gene unclear. CDR3 length equals 13 residues. The germline gives CDR1 SGHTA, CDR2 FQGNSA. The V gene lost 2 bases and the J gene lost 5 bases, with 10 bases spanning the gap. Here the CDR3 reads CASSLYIFHEQYF. CDR3 coding DNA: TGTGCCAGCAGCTTATATATTTTCCACGAGCAGTACTTC.

The chain recombines TRBV4-1 with TRBJ2-3; TRBD2 aligns across 8 bases. The CDR3 consists of 15 residues. After removal of 4 bases from V and 5 bases from J, the junction contained 8 bases not matched to a gene. CDR1 and CDR2 from the germline V gene are MGHRA and YSYEKL. The CDR3 loop reads CASSRGAAGGDTQYF. The CDR3 nucleotides read TGCGCCAGCAGCCGGGGAGCGGCGGGGGGAGATACGCAGTATTTT.

This clone was counted a few times. The chain uses TRBV9 and TRBJ1-6, with a possible D match to TRBD1 (5 bases). Germline V gene sequence: CDR1 SGDLS, CDR2 YYNGEE. Trimming stripped 4 bases from V and 6 bases from J, with 11 bases between. The CDR3 covers 14 residues. This chain's CDR3 is CASSLGHGNSPLHF. CDR3 nucleotide sequence: TGTGCCAGCAGCCTAGGACATGGTAATTCACCCCTCCACTTT.